This T cell receptor (beta chain) stems from a study of shared clonotypes between healthy human individuals. Each cell subset's genomic DNA was divided evenly among several immunoSEQ plates. DNA from unsorted PBMC was sequenced on ten immunoSEQ deep assay plates. Produced via immunoSEQ multiplex PCR; TCRdb's table is partial and in-frame only. Seen here are about 450,000 clones, 79% observed once, and the top ten hold about 12%. Healthy HIV-negative adults without recent acute infections or vaccinations served as donors. Between the trimmed V and J ends, which lost 0 bases and 5 bases, there was a span of 14 bases. The CDR3 is made up of 16 amino acids. The germline V gene has CDR1 LGHNA and CDR2 YSLEER.

This chain uses TRBV4-3 with TRBJ2-1, with a weak D call TRBD1 (6 bases). Material: PBMCs. The source of this sequence is a woman between 40 and 50 years old in good health. Some clones in this sample may be carry-over from other donors' samples. CDR3 sequence: CASSQDGTGNNNEQFF. Written as DNA, the CDR3 is TGCGCCAGCAGCCAAGACGGTACAGGGAACAACAATGAGCAGTTCTTC.